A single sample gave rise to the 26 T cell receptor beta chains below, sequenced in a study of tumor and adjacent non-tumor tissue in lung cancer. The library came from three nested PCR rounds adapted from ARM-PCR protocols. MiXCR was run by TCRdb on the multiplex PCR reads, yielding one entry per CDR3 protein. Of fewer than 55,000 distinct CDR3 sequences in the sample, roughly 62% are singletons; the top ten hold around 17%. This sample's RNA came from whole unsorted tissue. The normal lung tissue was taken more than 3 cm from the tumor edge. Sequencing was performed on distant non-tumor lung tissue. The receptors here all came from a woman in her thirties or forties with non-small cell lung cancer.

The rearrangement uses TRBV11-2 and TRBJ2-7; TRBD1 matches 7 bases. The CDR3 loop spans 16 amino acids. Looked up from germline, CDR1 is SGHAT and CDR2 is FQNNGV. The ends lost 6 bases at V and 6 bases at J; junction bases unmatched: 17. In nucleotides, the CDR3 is TGTGCCAGCAGTTACTCCCGTGACAGGGAGTCGAGCGAGCAGTACTTC. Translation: CASSYSRDRESSEQYF.

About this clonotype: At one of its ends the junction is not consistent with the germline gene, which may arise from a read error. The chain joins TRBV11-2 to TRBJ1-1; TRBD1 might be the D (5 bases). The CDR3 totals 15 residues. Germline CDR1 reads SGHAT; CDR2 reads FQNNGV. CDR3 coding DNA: TGTGCCAGCGGCTTATTCCGACAGCTTCAGGCTGAAGTTTTCTTT. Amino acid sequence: CASGLFRQLQAEVFF.

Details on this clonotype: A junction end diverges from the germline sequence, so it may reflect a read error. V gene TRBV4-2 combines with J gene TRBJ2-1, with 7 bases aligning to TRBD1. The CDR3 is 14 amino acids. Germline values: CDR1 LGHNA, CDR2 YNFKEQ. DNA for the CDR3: TGTGTCAGCAGCCAAGGGGACAGAAACAATGAACAGTTCTTC. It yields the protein CVSSQGDRNNEQFF.

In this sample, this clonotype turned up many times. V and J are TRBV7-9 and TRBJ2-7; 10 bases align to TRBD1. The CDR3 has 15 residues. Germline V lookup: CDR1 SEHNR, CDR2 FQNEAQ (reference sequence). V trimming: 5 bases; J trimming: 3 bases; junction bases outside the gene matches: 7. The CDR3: CASSPRQGARYEQYF. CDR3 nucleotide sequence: TGTGCCAGCAGCCCCAGACAGGGGGCTCGCTACGAGCAGTACTTC.

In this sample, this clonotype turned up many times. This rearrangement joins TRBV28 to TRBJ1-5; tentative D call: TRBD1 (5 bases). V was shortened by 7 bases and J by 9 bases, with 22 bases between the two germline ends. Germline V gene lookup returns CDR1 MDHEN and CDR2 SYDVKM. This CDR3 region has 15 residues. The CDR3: CASTPSGTSTRPQHF. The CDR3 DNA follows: TGTGCCAGCACACCCTCCGGGACCTCAACCCGGCCCCAGCATTTT.

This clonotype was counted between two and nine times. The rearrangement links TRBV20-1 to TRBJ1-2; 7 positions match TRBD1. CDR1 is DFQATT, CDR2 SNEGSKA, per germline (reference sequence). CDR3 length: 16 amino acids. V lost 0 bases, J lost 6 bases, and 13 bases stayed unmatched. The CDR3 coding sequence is TGCAGTGCTAGAGATAACCCAGGGGGTGGATCGGATGGCTACACCTTC. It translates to CSARDNPGGGSDGYTF.

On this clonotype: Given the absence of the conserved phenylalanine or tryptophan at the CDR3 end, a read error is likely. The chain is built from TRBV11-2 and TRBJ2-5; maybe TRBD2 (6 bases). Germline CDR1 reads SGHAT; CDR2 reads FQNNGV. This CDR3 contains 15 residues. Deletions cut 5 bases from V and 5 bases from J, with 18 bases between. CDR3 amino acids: CASSLRPVEGETQYL. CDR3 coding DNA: TGTGCCAGCAGCCTAAGACCCGTGGAGGGGGAGACCCAGTACTTA.

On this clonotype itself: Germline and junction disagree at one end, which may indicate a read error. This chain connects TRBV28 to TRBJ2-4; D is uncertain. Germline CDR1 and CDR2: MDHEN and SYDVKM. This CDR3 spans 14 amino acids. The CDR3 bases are TGTGTCAGCAGGCCCAGACCCCGCAAAAACATTCAGTACTTC. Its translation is CVSRPRPRKNIQYF.

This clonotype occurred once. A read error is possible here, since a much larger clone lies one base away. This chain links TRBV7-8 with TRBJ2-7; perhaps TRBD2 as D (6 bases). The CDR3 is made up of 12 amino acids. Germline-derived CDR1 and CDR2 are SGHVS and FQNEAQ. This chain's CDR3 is CASSLKDYELYF. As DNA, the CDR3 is TGTGCCAGCAGCTTAAAGGACTACGAGCTGTACTTC.

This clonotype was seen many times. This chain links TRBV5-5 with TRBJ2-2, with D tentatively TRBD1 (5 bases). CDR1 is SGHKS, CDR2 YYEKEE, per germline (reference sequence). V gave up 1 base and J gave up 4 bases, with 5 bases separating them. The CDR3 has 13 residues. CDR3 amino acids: CASSLQGTGELFF. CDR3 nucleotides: TGTGCCAGCAGCTTGCAGGGCACCGGGGAGCTGTTTTTT.

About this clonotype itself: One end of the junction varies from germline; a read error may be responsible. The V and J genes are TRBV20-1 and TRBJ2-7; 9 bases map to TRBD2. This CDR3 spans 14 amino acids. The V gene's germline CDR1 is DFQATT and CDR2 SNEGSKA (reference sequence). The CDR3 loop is CSAPGTSPSCEQYF. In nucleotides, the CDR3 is TGCAGCGCACCCGGGACTAGCCCCTCCTGCGAGCAGTACTTC.

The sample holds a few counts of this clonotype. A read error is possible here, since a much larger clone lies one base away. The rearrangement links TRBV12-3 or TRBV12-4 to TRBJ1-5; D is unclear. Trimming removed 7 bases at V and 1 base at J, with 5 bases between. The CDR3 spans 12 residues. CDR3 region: CASNRSNQPQHF. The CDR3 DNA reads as TGTGCCAGCAATAGGAGCAATCAGCCCCAGCATTTT.

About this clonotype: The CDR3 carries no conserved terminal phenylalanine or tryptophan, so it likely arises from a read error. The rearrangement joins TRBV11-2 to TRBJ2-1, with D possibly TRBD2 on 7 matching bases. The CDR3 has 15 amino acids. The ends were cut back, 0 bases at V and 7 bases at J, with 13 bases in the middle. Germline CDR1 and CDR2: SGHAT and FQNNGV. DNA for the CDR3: TGTGCCAGCAGCTTAGAAGGGGGGGGGCGGAATGAGCAGTTCCCC. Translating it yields CASSLEGGGRNEQFP.

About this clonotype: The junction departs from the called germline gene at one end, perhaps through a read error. CDR3 coding DNA: TGTGCCAGTAGTTGGGGGTACGCTGAAGCTTTCTTT. This translates into CASSWGYAEAFF. This chain connects TRBV12-3 or TRBV12-4 to TRBJ1-1, with D perhaps TRBD1 (5 bases). The CDR3 contains 12 residues.

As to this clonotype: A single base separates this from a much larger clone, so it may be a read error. The CDR3 spells CNARDPAGIQNEKLFF. As DNA, the CDR3 is TGCAATGCTAGAGATCCTGCGGGGATTCAAAATGAAAAACTGTTTTTT. This chain links TRBV20-1 with TRBJ1-4, with D hard to call. Per germline, CDR1 DFQATT and CDR2 SNEGSKA (reference sequence). This CDR3 is built from 16 residues.

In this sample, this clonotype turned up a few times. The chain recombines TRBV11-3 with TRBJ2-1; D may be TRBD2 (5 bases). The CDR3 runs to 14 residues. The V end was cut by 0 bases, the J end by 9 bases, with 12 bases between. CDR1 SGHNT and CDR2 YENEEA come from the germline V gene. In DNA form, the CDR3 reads TGTGCCAGCAGCTTAGACGGGATTTACTGTGAGCAGTTCTTC. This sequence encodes CASSLDGIYCEQFF.

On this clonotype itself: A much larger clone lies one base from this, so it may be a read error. This CDR3 is CSALRTVNTEAFF. The CDR3 nucleotides read TGCAGCGCACTCCGGACAGTGAACACTGAAGCTTTCTTT. The chain uses TRBV29-1 and TRBJ1-1, with D perhaps matching TRBD1 (6 bases). Germline CDR1 and CDR2: SQVTM and ANQGSEA. Between the trimmed V and J ends, which lost 7 bases and 0 bases, there was a span of 12 bases. CDR3 length: 13 residues. The whole variable domain, filled in from reference TRBV29-1 and TRBJ1-1, reads SAVISQKPSRDICQRGTSLTIQCQVDSQVTMMFWYRQQPGQSLTLIATANQGSEATYESGFVIDKFPISRPNLTFSTLTVSNMSPEDSSIYLCSALRTVNTEAFFGQGTRLTVV.

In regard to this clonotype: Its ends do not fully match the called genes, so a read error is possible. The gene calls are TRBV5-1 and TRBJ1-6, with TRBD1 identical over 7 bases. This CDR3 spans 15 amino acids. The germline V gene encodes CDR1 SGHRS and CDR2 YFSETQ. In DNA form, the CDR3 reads TGCGCCGGCAGCTTGCGGGGGACAGATCAGCCACCCCTCCGCTTT. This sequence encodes CAGSLRGTDQPPLRF.

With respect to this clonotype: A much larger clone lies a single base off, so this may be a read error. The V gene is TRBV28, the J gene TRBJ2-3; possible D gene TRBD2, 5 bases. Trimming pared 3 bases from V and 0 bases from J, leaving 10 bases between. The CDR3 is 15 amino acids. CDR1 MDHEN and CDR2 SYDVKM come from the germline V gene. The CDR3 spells CASSLASRSTDTQYF. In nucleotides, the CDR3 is TGTGCCAGCAGTTTGGCTAGCAGAAGCACAGATACGCAGTATTTT. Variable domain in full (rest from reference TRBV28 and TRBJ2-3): DVKVTQSSRYLVKRTGEKVFLECVQDMDHENMFWYRQDPGLGLRLIYFSYDVKMKEKGDIPEGYSVSREKKERFSLILESASTNQTSMYLCASSLASRSTDTQYFGPGTRLTVL.

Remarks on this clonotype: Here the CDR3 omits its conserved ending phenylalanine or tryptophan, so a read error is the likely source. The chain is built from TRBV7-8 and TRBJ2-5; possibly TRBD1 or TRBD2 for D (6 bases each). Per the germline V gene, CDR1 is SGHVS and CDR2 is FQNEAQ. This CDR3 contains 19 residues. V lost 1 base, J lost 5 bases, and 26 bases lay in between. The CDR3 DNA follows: TGTGCCAGCAGCTTAGATCCTCCCCCCTCGGGACAAGGAGGGGAGACCCAGTACATC. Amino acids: CASSLDPPPSGQGGETQYI.

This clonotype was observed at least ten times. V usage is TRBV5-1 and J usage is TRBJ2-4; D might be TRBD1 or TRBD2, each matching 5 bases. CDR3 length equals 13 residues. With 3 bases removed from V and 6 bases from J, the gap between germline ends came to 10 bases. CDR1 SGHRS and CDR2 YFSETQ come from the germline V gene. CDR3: CASSSGTGNIQYF. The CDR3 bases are TGCGCCAGCAGCTCAGGGACGGGAAACATTCAGTACTTC.

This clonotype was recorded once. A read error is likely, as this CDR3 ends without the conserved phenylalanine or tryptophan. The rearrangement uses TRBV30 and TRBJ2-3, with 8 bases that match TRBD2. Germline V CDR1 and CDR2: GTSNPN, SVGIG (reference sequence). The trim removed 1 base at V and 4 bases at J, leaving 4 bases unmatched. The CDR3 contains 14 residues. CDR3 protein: CAWSGPREADTQYS. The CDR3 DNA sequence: TGTGCCTGGAGTGGGCCGCGGGAGGCAGATACGCAGTATTCT.

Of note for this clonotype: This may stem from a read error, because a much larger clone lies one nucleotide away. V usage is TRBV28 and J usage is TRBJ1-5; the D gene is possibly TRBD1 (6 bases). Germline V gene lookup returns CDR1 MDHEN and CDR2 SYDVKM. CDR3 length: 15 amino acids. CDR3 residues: CACREREGGGQPQHF. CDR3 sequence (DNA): TGTGCCTGCAGAGAGAGGGAGGGAGGGGGTCAGCCCCAGCATTTT.

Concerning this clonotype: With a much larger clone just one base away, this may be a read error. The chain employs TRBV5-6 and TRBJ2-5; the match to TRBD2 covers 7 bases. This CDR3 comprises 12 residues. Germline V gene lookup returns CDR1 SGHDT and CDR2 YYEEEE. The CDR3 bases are TGTACCAGCACTAGCGACCAAGAGACCCAGTACTTC. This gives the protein CTSTSDQETQYF.

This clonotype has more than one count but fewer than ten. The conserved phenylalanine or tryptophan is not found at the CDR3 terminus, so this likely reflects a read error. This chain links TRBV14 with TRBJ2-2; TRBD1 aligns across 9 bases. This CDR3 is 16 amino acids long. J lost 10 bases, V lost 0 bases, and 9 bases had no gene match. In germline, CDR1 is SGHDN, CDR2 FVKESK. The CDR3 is CASSQDPGTGRLELFI. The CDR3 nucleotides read TGTGCCAGCAGCCAAGACCCCGGGACAGGGCGGCTGGAGCTGTTTATT.

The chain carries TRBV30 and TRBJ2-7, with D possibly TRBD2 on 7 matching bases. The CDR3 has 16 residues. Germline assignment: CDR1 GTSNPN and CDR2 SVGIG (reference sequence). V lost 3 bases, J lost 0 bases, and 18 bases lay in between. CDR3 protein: CAWRGGGARISYEQYF. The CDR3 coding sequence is TGTGCCTGGAGAGGAGGGGGGGCGAGAATCTCCTACGAGCAGTACTTC.